This T cell receptor (beta chain) was retrieved from a study of T cells after yellow fever vaccination (dated by TCRdb to between 2017 and 2020). With regard to the full study: Libraries from fractions with low cell numbers were prepared with the SMART-Seq v4 Ultra Low Input RNA kit. To track T-cell clones before and after primary and booster YFV17D yellow fever vaccination, bulk TCR alpha and beta repertoires were sequenced longitudinally. Two healthy male donors made up the cohort, one aged 18 to 29 years and the other aged 30 to 40 years. Blood samples were taken at several timepoints before and after primary and secondary immunization, and bulk PBMC replicates and cell subsets were isolated.

Overall study results and their limits: Because abundant contaminating clonotypes from the bulk population could be contained in FACS-sorted repertoires, computational filtering was required. A small share of clonotypes was detected in both CD4 and CD8 compartments, with the overlap likely arising from convergent recombination. Because only two donors were included in the study, the extent to which the findings can be generalized is limited. Most clones expanded after primary vaccination (approximately 96% of CD4 and roughly 91% of CD8) were re-detected after the booster, suggesting that broad memory maintenance occurred. Compared with the primary T-cell response, the secondary T-cell response was faster but weaker, reaching its peak on day 5 rather than on day 15.

Comment on this clonotype: What this receptor recognizes is not known. No base quality values were provided; no much bigger clone lies one nucleotide off.

The treatment or condition label, as the study defines it: live attenuated yellow fever vaccine strain. At each blood-draw timepoint, two biological replicates of bulk PBMCs were collected. PBMCs were isolated from peripheral blood using a standard Ficoll-Paque protocol. TriZol was used to extract RNA from bulk PBMCs, from CD4 and CD8 fractions, and from dextramer-positive and dextramer-negative fractions. TCR cDNA was synthesized by 5'RACE template switching, through which a universal primer site and unique molecular identifiers were introduced. Priming of cDNA synthesis was performed from both the TCR alpha and TCR beta constant segments. Libraries were amplified in two PCR steps, with sample barcodes and sequencing adapters added in the second step. Sequencing of libraries was performed on Illumina HiSeq 2500 (2x100 bp) or NovaSeq (2x150 bp). Under the source paper's analysis protocol: MIGEC was used to demultiplex reads and collapse the reads into UMI consensus sequences, and MiXCR was used for V(D)J alignment. Vaccine-responding clonotypes were defined with edgeR using replicate PBMC samples, requiring FDR below 0.01 and a log2 fold change above 5 up to day 15. Each bulk clonotype received a CD4 or CD8 identity based on whether the sequenced CD4 or CD8 repertoire contained that clonotype at higher abundance. The public reads were run again by TCRdb, first through fastp at Q25 and then through MiXCR, and only productive beta chains were kept. Identical CDR3 protein sequences are pooled into one entry, listed with their most common genes and DNA. The V and J calls were determined by TCRdb, not by the authors. In all, the sample holds under 700,000 distinct CDR3 sequences, and approximately 16% of those were seen once. Roughly 17% of the sample lies in the top ten.

The sequence came from a man aged 18-30 years who received the YFV17D yellow fever vaccine. The sample was PBMCs, taken 5 days after the first yellow fever vaccination.

The CDR3 protein is CASSYASGGYEQFF. The DNA sequence follows: TGTGCCAGCAGTTACGCTAGCGGGGGGTATGAGCAGTTCTTC. This chain joins TRBV6-5 to TRBJ2-1, and 11 junction bases match TRBD2. V is cut back by 2 bases and J by 8 bases, with 2 bases in the junction unmatched. The germline V gene yields MNHEY for CDR1 and SVGAGI for CDR2. The CDR3 has 14 amino acids, counting the end cysteine and phenylalanine. Left in the record is the CDR3 DNA by itself, 42 bases read in frame from the first base.